The 28 T cell receptor beta chains presented below share a single source sample, sequenced in a study of T-cell reconstitution after alpha-beta-depleted transplantation in children. This sample's TCRbeta library carried unique molecular identifier barcodes. TCRdb called the PCR reads again in MiXCR, with one record for every CDR3 protein. The sample carries roughly 220,000 distinct CDR3 sequences, about 9.6% recorded once. The sample was PBMCs from the stem cell graft donor, taken from the stem cell graft. All receptors derive from a human donor who donated a stem cell graft to a child with SCID.

In the case of this clonotype: A much larger clone sits a single nucleotide away, making a read error possible. The chain has TRBV5-1 and TRBJ2-7, with 8 bases that match TRBD1. The CDR3 totals 15 residues. CDR1 is SGHRS, CDR2 YFSETQ, per germline. DNA for the CDR3: TGCGTCAGCAGCTTGTCAACAGGGGGTTCTCTCGAGCAGTACTTC. Encoded protein: CVSSLSTGGSLEQYF.

This clonotype was counted at least ten times. V gene TRBV7-6 combines with J gene TRBJ2-1, with 9 bases that match TRBD1. Germline loops: CDR1 SGHVS, CDR2 FNYEAQ. The CDR3 totals 16 residues. V dropped 4 bases and J dropped 8; count of bases not matched to a gene: 12. CDR3 in DNA: TGTGCCAGCAGCTGGCTTACTCCGGGACAGGGTTATGAGCAGTTCTTC. Its protein product is CASSWLTPGQGYEQFF.

Many counts were recorded for this clonotype. The chain links TRBV7-9 to TRBJ1-5; the D gene is possibly TRBD1 (5 bases). The germline CDR1 and CDR2 sequences are SEHNR and FQNEAQ (reference sequence). The CDR3 length is 17 residues. The V gene lost 4 bases and the J gene lost 3 bases, with 19 bases spanning the gap. The chain's CDR3 is CASSSGLGPRDNQPQHF. In DNA, the CDR3 is TGTGCCAGCAGCTCCGGTTTGGGACCCAGGGACAATCAGCCCCAGCATTTT.

There are many counts of this clonotype. The CDR3 nucleotides are TGTGCCAGCAGCGTAGGTGACAGGGGGCTAGTGAACTATGGCTACACCTTC. As protein: CASSVGDRGLVNYGYTF. The rearrangement links TRBV9 to TRBJ1-2, with 10 bases that match TRBD1. CDR3 length equals 17 residues. Germline V gene sequence: CDR1 SGDLS, CDR2 YYNGEE. V lost 0 bases and J lost 2; bases outside the gene matches: 7. Looking up the rest from reference TRBV9 and TRBJ1-2 gives the full variable domain: DSGVTQTPKHLITATGQRVTLRCSPRSGDLSVYWYQQSLDQGLQFLIQYYNGEERAKGNILERFSAQQFPDLHSELNLSSLELGDSALYFCASSVGDRGLVNYGYTFGSGTRLTVV.

This clonotype was observed at least ten times. J is TRBJ2-5 and V is TRBV24-1, with unresolved D. The germline gives CDR1 KGHDR, CDR2 SFDVKD. V was cut by 2 bases and J by 1 base, with 13 bases left in between. This CDR3 comprises 16 residues. The DNA for the CDR3 is TGTGCCACCAGTGATTCCAGGAACTTCCTCCAAGAGACCCAGTACTTC. It codes for CATSDSRNFLQETQYF.

In the case of this clonotype: A much larger clonotype is one base distant, so this may be a read error. This chain links TRBV6-1 with TRBJ1-5; tentatively, D is TRBD1 (6 bases). The V end was cut by 3 bases, the J end by 4 bases, with 13 bases between. This CDR3 contains 15 residues. Germline values: CDR1 MNHNS, CDR2 SASEGT. The CDR3 nucleotides read TGTGCCAGCAGTGACACGGGACATGAGAATCAGCCCCAGCATTTT. It encodes CASSDTGHENQPQHF.

Regarding this clonotype: This may be a read error: a much more frequent sequence differs by one nucleotide. This CDR3 is missing its conserved last phenylalanine or tryptophan, likely due to a read error. The CDR3 region has the DNA TGTGCCAGCAGCTTAGTAGGCCTATCCAATGAGCAGTTCTTA. This codes for CASSLVGLSNEQFL. V gene TRBV7-6 combines with J gene TRBJ2-1; D gene ambiguous. The CDR3 runs 14 residues. Germline CDR1 is SGHVS and CDR2 is FNYEAQ. Between the trimmed V and J ends, which lost 1 base and 6 bases, there was a span of 10 bases.

This clonotype occurred many times. The chain carries TRBV24-1 and TRBJ2-3, with 13 nucleotides matching TRBD2. Germline CDR1 is KGHDR and CDR2 is SFDVKD. The CDR3 has 17 amino acids. J lost 2 bases, V lost 4 bases, and 5 bases had no gene match. CDR3 DNA: TGTGCCACCAGTGACTCCGGACTAGCGGGGGACACAGATACGCAGTATTTT. Translating gives CATSDSGLAGDTDTQYF.

This clonotype was seen repeatedly, ten times or more. CDR3: CASSLLAGGFDNEQFF. The CDR3 bases are TGTGCCAGCAGCTTACTAGCGGGGGGCTTTGACAATGAGCAGTTCTTC. The gene calls are TRBV5-6 and TRBJ2-1, with 12 bases aligning to TRBD2. Unmatched junction bases numbered 5, after V lost 2 bases and J lost 5 bases. The germline CDR1 and CDR2 sequences are SGHDT and YYEEEE. The CDR3 length is 16 residues. The full variable domain, in which reference TRBV5-6 and TRBJ2-1 provide the parts outside the CDR3, is DAGVTQSPTHLIKTRGQQVTLRCSPKSGHDTVSWYQQALGQGPQFIFQYYEEEERQRGNFPDRFSGHQFPNYSSELNVNALLLGDSALYLCASSLLAGGFDNEQFFGPGTRLTVL.

There are many counts of this clonotype. The chain links TRBV7-8 to TRBJ2-1; D may be TRBD1 or TRBD2 (5 bases each). V lost 0 bases and J 3 bases, leaving 15 bases between the germline ends. CDR3 length: 17 residues. Germline values: CDR1 SGHVS, CDR2 FQNEAQ. CDR3 in amino acids: CASSLARDLGVYNEQFF. The CDR3 nucleotides read TGTGCCAGCAGCTTAGCGAGGGACCTAGGTGTCTACAATGAGCAGTTCTTC.

This clonotype was found many times. The gene calls are TRBV12-3 or TRBV12-4 and TRBJ1-5; no clear D. Trimming removed 6 bases at V and 9 bases at J, with 18 bases between. This CDR3 is built from 14 residues. The CDR3 here is CASSQVVAGGPQHF. CDR3 in DNA: TGTGCCAGCAGCCAGGTAGTAGCCGGCGGGCCCCAGCATTTT.

This clonotype was counted at least ten times. The CDR3 loop reads CASSLERGAGNQPQHF. The CDR3 DNA is TGTGCCAGCAGCTTGGAGAGGGGTGCGGGCAATCAGCCCCAGCATTTT. This chain uses TRBV5-8 with TRBJ1-5, with a weak D call TRBD1 (5 bases). Trimming pared 0 bases from V and 2 bases from J, leaving 12 bases between. The germline CDR1 and CDR2 sequences are SGHTS and YDEGEE. The CDR3 runs to 16 residues.

This clonotype was seen repeatedly, ten times or more. The genes are TRBV28 and TRBJ2-7; D unresolved. This CDR3 is 14 amino acids long. V gave up 5 bases and J gave up 6 bases, with 17 bases separating them. Looked up from germline, CDR1 is MDHEN and CDR2 is SYDVKM. This chain's CDR3 is CASSKTSSLGEQYF. DNA of the CDR3: TGTGCCAGCAGTAAAACCTCTAGTCTGGGCGAGCAGTACTTC. The variable domain in full, completed from reference TRBV28 and TRBJ2-7, reads DVKVTQSSRYLVKRTGEKVFLECVQDMDHENMFWYRQDPGLGLRLIYFSYDVKMKEKGDIPEGYSVSREKKERFSLILESASTNQTSMYLCASSKTSSLGEQYFGPGTRLTVT.

This clonotype has at least ten counts. J is TRBJ2-3 and V is TRBV4-2; D is uncertain. CDR1 is LGHNA, CDR2 YNFKEQ, per germline. Trimming pared 0 bases from V and 1 base from J, leaving 14 bases between. This CDR3 is built from 17 residues. CDR3 amino acids: CASSQEYSLLRTDTQYF. The CDR3 DNA reads as TGTGCCAGCAGCCAAGAATACAGCCTTCTCCGCACAGATACGCAGTATTTT.

This clonotype was recorded many times. The chain uses TRBV20-1 and TRBJ1-1, with 7 bases lining up with TRBD1. The trim removed 6 bases at V and 8 bases at J, leaving 9 bases unmatched. There are 12 residues in the CDR3. The germline V gene encodes CDR1 DFQATT and CDR2 SNEGSKA (reference sequence). CDR3 nucleotides: TGCAGTGCCCAGGGACAGAGTATCGAAGCTTTCTTT. Its protein product is CSAQGQSIEAFF.

This clonotype was recorded at least ten times. The V call is TRBV5-1, the J call TRBJ2-2; TRBD2 aligns across 8 bases. The junction had 11 bases not matched to a gene; V was cut back by 4 bases and J by 3 bases. The V gene's germline CDR1 is SGHRS and CDR2 YFSETQ. The CDR3 has 17 residues. CDR3 loop: CASSLLQRGPYTGELFF. As DNA, the CDR3 is TGCGCCAGCAGCCTATTGCAGCGGGGGCCCTACACCGGGGAGCTGTTTTTT.

The chain uses TRBV5-1 and TRBJ2-1, with 9 bases identical to TRBD2. This CDR3 region has 16 residues. V shed 3 bases and J 4 bases; nucleotides not matched to a gene: 8. Germline lookup yields CDR1 SGHRS and CDR2 YFSETQ. CDR3 nucleotides: TGCGCCAGCAGCTCCTTAGCGGGGGCCGGGTACAATGAGCAGTTCTTC. This sequence encodes CASSSLAGAGYNEQFF. Variable domain in full (rest from reference TRBV5-1 and TRBJ2-1): KAGVTQTPRYLIKTRGQQVTLSCSPISGHRSVSWYQQTPGQGLQFLFEYFSETQRNKGNFPGRFSGRQFSNSRSEMNVSTLELGDSALYLCASSSLAGAGYNEQFFGPGTRLTVL.

This clonotype was recorded at least ten times. The chain employs TRBV5-6 and TRBJ1-3; D ambiguous. From germline, CDR1 is SGHDT and CDR2 YYEEEE. Trimming removed 0 bases at V and 6 bases at J, with 10 bases between. The CDR3 is 14 residues long. DNA for the CDR3: TGTGCCAGCAGCTTGGGAGGGATTGAAAACACCATATATTTT. Protein sequence: CASSLGGIENTIYF. The entire variable domain, with the rest obtained from reference TRBV5-6 and TRBJ1-3, is as follows: DAGVTQSPTHLIKTRGQQVTLRCSPKSGHDTVSWYQQALGQGPQFIFQYYEEEERQRGNFPDRFSGHQFPNYSSELNVNALLLGDSALYLCASSLGGIENTIYFGEGSWLTVV.

This clonotype was observed many times. CDR3 nucleotide sequence: TGTGCCAGCAGCTTCTCGCGGACTTCTGAAGCTTTCTTT. This codes for CASSFSRTSEAFF. This rearrangement joins TRBV7-9 to TRBJ1-1; unclear D gene. Between the trimmed V and J ends, which lost 3 bases and 6 bases, there was a span of 11 bases. The CDR3 runs to 13 residues. CDR1 is SEHNR, CDR2 FQNEAQ, per germline (reference sequence).

In regard to this clonotype: Since a much larger clone is just one base distant, this may be a read error. The rearrangement links TRBV19 to TRBJ1-5; 7 nucleotides align to TRBD1. The CDR3 is 15 residues long. The germline V gene has CDR1 LNHDA and CDR2 SQIVND (reference sequence). The CDR3 loop is CASSDQGQLNQLQHF. The CDR3, as DNA: TGTGCCAGTAGTGATCAGGGACAGCTCAATCAGCTCCAGCATTTT. Complete variable domain (other parts from reference TRBV19 and TRBJ1-5): DGGITQSPKYLFRKEGQNVTLSCEQNLNHDAMYWYRQDPGQGLRLIYYSQIVNDFQKGDIAEGYSVSREKKESFPLTVTSAQKNPTAFYLCASSDQGQLNQLQHFGDGTRLSIL.

This clonotype was counted between two and nine times. The CDR3 DNA is TGCGCCAGCAGCCAAGAAGACAACTCGGCAGATGAGACCCAGTACTTC. Amino acids: CASSQEDNSADETQYF. The chain has TRBV4-1 and TRBJ2-5, with D uncertain. Germline CDR1 and CDR2: MGHRA and YSYEKL. There are 16 residues in the CDR3. V was pared by 0 bases and J by 5 bases, with 16 bases between.

This clonotype was found many times. The rearrangement links TRBV5-1 to TRBJ1-1; D not certain. The V and J ends lost 7 bases and 1 base respectively, with 14 bases between them. Germline assignment: CDR1 SGHRS and CDR2 YFSETQ. The length of the CDR3 is 14 residues. The CDR3 DNA reads TGCGCCAGCCGTACCAATACGGAGAACACTGAAGCTTTCTTT. It specifies CASRTNTENTEAFF. Looking up the rest from reference TRBV5-1 and TRBJ1-1 gives the full variable domain: KAGVTQTPRYLIKTRGQQVTLSCSPISGHRSVSWYQQTPGQGLQFLFEYFSETQRNKGNFPGRFSGRQFSNSRSEMNVSTLELGDSALYLCASRTNTENTEAFFGQGTRLTVV.

This clonotype was counted at least ten times. The chain uses TRBV20-1 and TRBJ2-1; 14 positions agree with TRBD2. J gave up 1 base and V 6 bases, and 2 bases lay outside the gene matches. The CDR3 is made up of 15 amino acids. Germline V lookup: CDR1 DFQATT, CDR2 SNEGSKA (reference sequence). The CDR3 reads CSAWTSGGSYNEQFF. For the CDR3, the DNA is TGCAGTGCCTGGACTAGCGGGGGGTCCTACAATGAGCAGTTCTTC.

The chain couples TRBV7-2 to TRBJ2-3; unclear D gene. Germline values: CDR1 SGHTA, CDR2 FQGNSA. Trimming took 0 bases from V and 1 from J, leaving 8 bases between them. This CDR3 has 15 residues. Written as DNA, the CDR3 is TGTGCCAGCAGCTTAGCAGGGCTCCGCACAGATACGCAGTATTTT. Its protein product is CASSLAGLRTDTQYF.

The sample holds many counts of this clonotype. V and J are TRBV6-1 and TRBJ2-7; D might be TRBD1 (6 bases). This CDR3 is built from 13 residues. The V end lost 6 bases, the J end lost 10 bases, and 19 bases lay between the germline ends. CDR1 is MNHNS, CDR2 SASEGT, per germline. In DNA form, the CDR3 reads TGTGCCAGCAGCCGCCTCGACAGGTTGGACCAGTACTTC. This translates into CASSRLDRLDQYF.

This clonotype was observed once. Given a much more abundant clone one base away, this may be a read error. CDR3 in amino acids: CASSHRGGWGTEAFF. In DNA form, the CDR3 reads TGTGCCAGCAGCCACCGGGGGGGTTGGGGCACTGAAGCTTTCTTT. The chain uses TRBV5-5 and TRBJ1-1, with a weak D call TRBD1 (5 bases). Germline-derived CDR1 and CDR2 are SGHKS and YYEKEE (reference sequence). Trimming removed 4 bases at V and 4 bases at J, with 17 bases between. This CDR3 region has 15 residues.

This clonotype was seen repeatedly, ten times or more. The V gene is TRBV7-9, the J gene TRBJ2-5; D is unresolved. This CDR3 spans 10 amino acids. The germline V and J ends were trimmed by 8 bases and 3 bases, with 4 bases remaining between them. The V gene's germline CDR1 is SEHNR and CDR2 FQNEAQ (reference sequence). The CDR3 reads CASAEETQYF. In DNA, the CDR3 is TGTGCCAGCGCCGAAGAGACCCAGTACTTC.

This clonotype has a count of ten or more. The gene calls are TRBV29-1 and TRBJ1-5, with D unclear. The CDR3 has 16 residues. The germline V gene has CDR1 SQVTM and CDR2 ANQGSEA. V was trimmed by 5 bases and J by 1 base, leaving 18 bases between them. The CDR3 nucleotides are TGCAGCGTTTACCCCCTGTTGTATTCGAGCAATCAGCCCCAGCATTTT. Its translation is CSVYPLLYSSNQPQHF.